The next 25 T cell receptor beta chains were all read from a single sample in a study of read filtering for tumor transcriptome and immune sequencing. From 350 to 500 ng of RNA, a library with molecular barcoded alpha/delta and beta/gamma adaptors was made. A single record per CDR3 protein comes from TCRdb applying MiXCR to the reads. Of some 19,000 distinct CDR3 sequences in the sample, approximately 20% were seen once. The specimen was a population of CD138-negative cells sorted from bone marrow. The receptors shown here come from a donor at least 40 years old with multiple myeloma.

This clonotype came up a few times. The V gene is TRBV6-1, the J gene TRBJ2-1; D is unclear. The V gene lost 9 bases and the J gene lost 5 bases, with 20 bases spanning the gap. CDR1 and CDR2 from the germline V gene are MNHNS and SASEGT. This CDR3 region has 15 residues. The CDR3 spells CASKLTPVGHNEQFF. CDR3 sequence (DNA): TGTGCCAGTAAGTTAACCCCCGTCGGCCACAATGAGCAGTTCTTC.

This clonotype was recorded a few times. This chain joins TRBV20-1 and TRBJ2-1, with 8 bases lining up with TRBD2. The CDR3 covers 15 residues. The junction had 12 bases not matched to a gene; V was cut back by 1 base and J by 10 bases. Germline V lookup: CDR1 DFQATT, CDR2 SNEGSKA (reference sequence). The CDR3 sequence is CSARGAGAQGGEQFF. DNA for the CDR3: TGCAGTGCTAGAGGAGCGGGAGCTCAAGGCGGCGAGCAGTTCTTC.

The rearrangement uses TRBV14 and TRBJ2-3; D unclear. Germline-derived CDR1 and CDR2 are SGHDN and FVKESK. CDR3 length equals 12 residues. With 2 bases removed from V and 6 bases from J, the gap between germline ends came to 6 bases. CDR3 residues: CASSQTRDTQYF. The CDR3 coding sequence is TGTGCCAGCAGCCAAACCCGGGATACGCAGTATTTT.

This clonotype has at least ten counts. The chain uses TRBV7-3 and TRBJ2-1; possibly TRBD2 for D (6 bases). From germline, CDR1 is SGHTA and CDR2 FQGTGA. V gave up 1 base and J gave up 7 bases, with 14 bases separating them. The CDR3 contains 15 residues. CDR3 sequence reads: CASSLSRRGGNEQFF. CDR3 nucleotides: TGTGCCAGCAGCTTAAGTCGTCGGGGAGGTAATGAGCAGTTCTTC.

This clonotype was counted at least ten times. The chain employs TRBV7-9 and TRBJ1-5, with TRBD1 matching 7 bases. The CDR3 extends over 16 amino acids. Germline V CDR1 and CDR2: SEHNR, FQNEAQ (reference sequence). Trimming took 5 bases from V and 5 from J; bases not matched to a gene: 12. CDR3 coding DNA: TGTGCCAGCAGCCATCCAAGTTGGGACAGAGATCAGCCCCAGCATTTT. Encoded protein: CASSHPSWDRDQPQHF.

This clonotype has at least ten counts. This chain joins TRBV28 and TRBJ2-5, with D perhaps TRBD1 (6 bases). CDR3 length: 15 amino acids. V was cut by 4 bases and J by 2 bases, with 14 bases left in between. The germline CDR1 and CDR2 sequences are MDHEN and SYDVKM. The CDR3 is CASSSITGNQETQYF. CDR3 nucleotide sequence: TGTGCCAGCAGTTCCATAACAGGGAATCAAGAGACCCAGTACTTC.

The chain is built from TRBV28 and TRBJ2-2, with 8 bases fitting TRBD2. Germline V gives CDR1 MDHEN, CDR2 SYDVKM. CDR3 length: 16 residues. V lost 6 bases and J lost 1; bases outside the gene matches: 7. The CDR3, as DNA: TGTGCCAGCAGCGAAACTAGCGGAAAGAACACCGGGGAGCTGTTTTTT. Protein sequence: CASSETSGKNTGELFF.

This clonotype has a handful of counts. V is TRBV28 and J is TRBJ2-3; tentative D call: TRBD1 (5 bases). This CDR3 is 13 amino acids long. Germline CDR1 MDHEN, CDR2 SYDVKM. V was pared by 4 bases and J by 5 bases, with 10 bases between. The CDR3 spells CASSSSTGDTQYF. The CDR3 coding sequence is TGTGCCAGCAGTTCGAGTACAGGAGATACGCAGTATTTT.

This clonotype is categorized as medium-sized. The rearrangement joins TRBV4-1 to TRBJ2-1; no clear D. The V gene lost 2 bases and the J gene lost 4 bases, with 9 bases spanning the gap. The length of the CDR3 is 14 residues. The germline V gene has CDR1 MGHRA and CDR2 YSYEKL. The CDR3, as DNA: TGCGCCAGCAGCCAAACCACAGCGTACAATGAGCAGTTCTTC. Its translation: CASSQTTAYNEQFF.

This clonotype has ten or more counts. This rearrangement joins TRBV7-3 to TRBJ2-1; no clear D gene. Germline-derived CDR1 and CDR2 are SGHTA and FQGTGA. The CDR3 consists of 13 residues. Trimming removed 3 bases at V and 4 bases at J, with 7 bases between. The CDR3 sequence: CASSFSRYNEQFF. The DNA for the CDR3 is TGTGCCAGCAGCTTCTCACGGTACAATGAGCAGTTCTTC.

Ten or more counts support this clonotype. The chain couples TRBV6-5 to TRBJ1-2, with D uncertain. From germline, CDR1 is MNHEY and CDR2 SVGAGI. The length of the CDR3 is 11 residues. Trimming took 7 bases from V and 4 from J, leaving 7 bases between them. CDR3 in DNA: TGTGCCAGCAATGGACTCTATGGCTACACCTTC. Protein product: CASNGLYGYTF.

In this sample, this clonotype turned up many times. The rearrangement links TRBV5-1 to TRBJ2-3; D uncertain. Germline V CDR1 and CDR2: SGHRS, YFSETQ. The CDR3 has 14 residues. V was cut by 4 bases and J by 2 bases, with 11 bases left in between. In DNA, the CDR3 is TGCGCCAGCAGCCTCTCCGCCACCACAGATACGCAGTATTTT. It specifies CASSLSATTDTQYF.

The V call is TRBV28, the J call TRBJ2-7; D perhaps matches TRBD1 (6 bases). Germline V gene lookup returns CDR1 MDHEN and CDR2 SYDVKM. The CDR3 loop spans 15 amino acids. V was shortened by 4 bases and J by 3 bases, with 16 bases between the two germline ends. The CDR3 reads CASSSPGENDYEQYF. The DNA of the CDR3 is TGTGCCAGCAGTTCCCCAGGGGAAAATGACTACGAGCAGTACTTC.

This clonotype has at least ten counts. V gene TRBV30 combines with J gene TRBJ2-3; TRBD1 aligns across 10 bases. This CDR3 spans 14 amino acids. Trimming at V came to 2 bases and at J to 3 bases, leaving 2 bases not matched to a gene. Germline V gene data show CDR1 as GTSNPN and CDR2 as SVGIG (reference sequence). Here the CDR3 reads CAWSLDRGTDTQYF. CDR3 DNA sequence: TGTGCCTGGAGTCTGGACAGGGGGACAGATACGCAGTATTTT.

The rearrangement uses TRBV7-2 and TRBJ2-5; D is undetermined. CDR1 is SGHTA, CDR2 FQGNSA, per germline. The V gene lost 5 bases and the J gene lost 5 bases, with 9 bases spanning the gap. This CDR3 has 12 residues. CDR3 DNA sequence: TGTGCCAGCAGCCGACGACTCGAGACCCAGTACTTC. Translated, it gives CASSRRLETQYF.

This clonotype is labeled as medium-sized. The chain has TRBV6-1 and TRBJ2-1; the match to TRBD2 covers 12 bases. The CDR3 runs to 14 residues. Trimming took 7 bases from V and 6 from J; bases not matched to a gene: 4. The germline CDR1 and CDR2 sequences are MNHNS and SASEGT. The DNA of the CDR3 is TGTGCCAGCACCGCTAGCGGGAGGGCCAATGAGCAGTTCTTC. This codes for CASTASGRANEQFF.

This clonotype has ten or more counts. The chain uses TRBV29-1 and TRBJ1-1; TRBD1 matches 8 bases. CDR1 and CDR2 from the germline V gene are SQVTM and ANQGSEA. The CDR3 is 13 residues long. V lost 5 bases and J lost 11; bases outside the gene matches: 13. DNA for the CDR3: TGCAGCGTTATAAGTGAAAGGACAGGGATGGCTTTCTTT. It is translated as CSVISERTGMAFF.

The chain joins TRBV29-1 to TRBJ2-1; D remains unclear. Germline loops: CDR1 SQVTM, CDR2 ANQGSEA. Trimming removed 5 bases at V and 7 bases at J, with 9 bases between. The CDR3 is made up of 11 amino acids. The DNA for the CDR3 is TGCAGCGTTTACTCTGGGAATGAGCAGTTCTTC. It translates to CSVYSGNEQFF.

The gene calls are TRBV28 and TRBJ2-1, with D unclear. Trimming cost V 10 bases and J 3 bases, with 4 bases left between them. Germline values: CDR1 MDHEN, CDR2 SYDVKM. The CDR3 contains 10 residues. The CDR3 coding sequence is TGTGCCACCCTCTACAATGAGCAGTTCTTC. Translated, it gives CATLYNEQFF.

This clonotype was seen only a few times. The chain uses TRBV30 and TRBJ2-1; a weak D match, TRBD2 (5 bases). V lost 4 bases and J 5 bases, leaving 15 bases between the germline ends. The germline gives CDR1 GTSNPN, CDR2 SVGIG (reference sequence). The CDR3 has 14 residues. Here the CDR3 reads CAWIRVGEDNEQFF. CDR3 DNA: TGTGCCTGGATCCGGGTGGGAGAGGACAATGAGCAGTTCTTC.

On this clonotype: A much larger clone differs by one base, so this may be a read error. The chain employs TRBV2 and TRBJ2-3; D perhaps matches TRBD1 (6 bases). Germline CDR1 reads SNHLY; CDR2 reads FYNNEI. This CDR3 is built from 14 residues. The CDR3 DNA sequence: TGTGCCAGCAGATTAACAGGGATCACAGATGCGCAGTATTTT. This sequence encodes CASRLTGITDAQYF.

This clonotype is labeled medium-sized. The V gene is TRBV12-3 or TRBV12-4, the J gene TRBJ2-1, with 15 bases that match TRBD2. Trimming at V came to 5 bases and at J to 6 bases, leaving 5 bases not matched to a gene. There are 16 residues in the CDR3. CDR3 protein: CASSPGLAGGLNEQFF. CDR3 DNA sequence: TGTGCCAGCAGTCCGGGACTAGCGGGAGGACTCAATGAGCAGTTCTTC.

Notes on this clonotype: With a much larger clone just one base away, this may be a read error. The rearrangement links TRBV28 to TRBJ2-2; 7 nucleotides line up with TRBD1. Trimming took 6 bases from V and 3 from J; bases not matched to a gene: 10. Germline V gene data show CDR1 as MDHEN and CDR2 as SYDVKM. The CDR3 is made up of 16 amino acids. The CDR3 region is CASSYGAGGHTGELFF. In nucleotides, the CDR3 is TGTGCCAGCAGCTATGGGGCAGGGGGTCACACCGGGGAGCTGTTTTTT.

By frequency in the sample, this clonotype is medium-sized. The V gene is TRBV28, the J gene TRBJ1-4; D possibly corresponds to TRBD1 (5 bases). Germline V gene sequence: CDR1 MDHEN, CDR2 SYDVKM. Trimming removed 3 bases from V and 7 bases from J, with 15 bases in between. The CDR3 sequence is 15 residues long. As DNA, the CDR3 is TGTGCCAGCAGTTTGGTATACCCGAGGGGTGAAAAACTGTTTTTT. Translating gives CASSLVYPRGEKLFF.

This clonotype was observed at least ten times. This chain uses TRBV7-2 with TRBJ2-1, with TRBD1 as a possible D gene (6 bases). CDR1 is SGHTA, CDR2 FQGNSA, per germline. This CDR3 comprises 14 residues. V was shortened by 4 bases and J by 4 bases, with 11 bases between the two germline ends. CDR3 in DNA: TGTGCCAGCAGCTCAGAGGGGGTTTACAATGAGCAGTTCTTC. This codes for CASSSEGVYNEQFF.